This TCR beta chain was found in a study of blood T cell repertoires in COVID-19. Study background: COVID-19 samples collected from the United States, Italy and Spain covered acute and convalescent phases. In each case, the material was cDNA or gDNA derived from T cells, B-cell-depleted T cells, or PBMCs.

In the study's own analysis: Estimates of nucleated cell counts were drawn from the amplification of reference gene primers. Produced via immunoSEQ multiplex PCR; TCRdb's table is partial and in-frame only. That table is the source of V, J and clone size, and D and trimming were worked out from the DNA. The sample has around 80,000 clones; about 85% are singletons. CDR3 size: 16 residues. Losses at the gene ends were 5 bases for V and 3 bases for J; bases not matched to a gene: 6. Per the germline V gene, CDR1 is MDHEN and CDR2 is SYDVKM. The specimen sequenced was peripheral blood. The clonotype comes from a human donor in a cohort sampled during active COVID-19. V gene TRBV28 combines with J gene TRBJ2-1, with 11 bases aligning to TRBD1. The DNA for the CDR3 is TGTGCCAGCAGTCCTTATGGGACAGGGGGCTACAATGAGCAGTTCTTC. Amino acid sequence: CASSPYGTGGYNEQFF.